The 5 T cell receptor beta chains below were found in one sample sequenced in a study of T cell responses to AZD1222 COVID-19 vaccine. Produced via immunoSEQ multiplex PCR; TCRdb's table is partial and in-frame only. The sample has approximately 52,000 clones; about 91% are singletons. The source was peripheral blood, collected 28 days after the second AZD1222 dose. The receptors derive from an adult who received the AZD1222 COVID-19 vaccine.

This clone was seen only once. The genes are TRBV7-9 and TRBJ2-3; D is ambiguous. The CDR3 extends over 13 amino acids. Germline V gives CDR1 SEHNR, CDR2 FQNEAQ (reference sequence). Trimming shortened V by 1 base and J by 3 bases, and 5 bases separated the two germline ends. DNA of the CDR3: TGTGCCAGCAGCTTAGACCCTACAGATACGCAGTATTTT. Translated: CASSLDPTDTQYF.

The chain joins TRBV7-6 to TRBJ2-2, with TRBD2 as a possible D gene (6 bases). This CDR3 contains 15 residues. Trimming pared 5 bases from V and 6 bases from J, leaving 16 bases between. The germline V gene encodes CDR1 SGHVS and CDR2 FNYEAQ. CDR3: CASSQWGDGPGELFF. The CDR3 DNA follows: TGTGCCAGCAGCCAGTGGGGGGATGGCCCCGGGGAGCTGTTTTTT.

The chain recombines TRBV20-1 with TRBJ2-2; D could derive from TRBD1 or TRBD2 (5 bases each). The V end was cut by 3 bases, the J end by 6 bases, with 5 bases between. The CDR3 has 11 residues. Germline V gene sequence: CDR1 DFQATT, CDR2 SNEGSKA (reference sequence). In DNA form, the CDR3 reads TGCAGTGCTAGGGGACCCGGGGAGCTGTTTTTT. As protein: CSARGPGELFF.

This rearrangement joins TRBV2 to TRBJ1-5, with 7 bases identical to TRBD1. The CDR3 is made up of 16 amino acids. V lost 4 bases, J lost 3 bases, and 9 bases stayed unmatched. Germline CDR1 is SNHLY and CDR2 is FYNNEI. The CDR3 reads CASSGSRQGPNQPQHF. The CDR3 bases are TGTGCCAGCAGTGGATCCCGACAGGGACCCAATCAGCCCCAGCATTTT.

This clone occurred a few times. V gene TRBV19 combines with J gene TRBJ2-2; no reliable D call. CDR1 is LNHDA, CDR2 SQIVND, per germline (reference sequence). This CDR3 has 18 residues. V was clipped by 5 bases and J by 0 bases, with 19 bases between them. The CDR3 is CASSPRRLSPPNTGELFF. The CDR3, as DNA: TGTGCCAGTAGTCCCCGCCGGTTAAGCCCGCCGAACACCGGGGAGCTGTTTTTT.